Sequencing of this TCR beta chain was carried out in a study of blood T cell repertoires in COVID-19. Study-wide background: Researchers got acute and convalescent COVID-19 samples from the United States, Italy and Spain. Sample material is recorded as cDNA or gDNA derived from T cells, B-cell-depleted T cells, or PBMCs.

In the authors' workflow: It was from reference gene primer amplification that nucleated cell counts were estimated. Data came from immunoSEQ multiplex PCR; TCRdb stores just in-frame clones and leaves some out. V and J calls and clone size are given by that table; D and trimming were obtained from the DNA. The repertoire consists of around 170,000 clones, with about four fifths occurring once and the leading ten covering 10% to 15%. In germline, CDR1 is SGHRS, CDR2 YFSETQ. Deletions cut 4 bases from V and 6 bases from J, with 23 bases between. The CDR3 has 16 amino acids. The TCR comes from an older man who had recovered from COVID-19. The rearrangement uses TRBV5-1 and TRBJ2-7; possible D gene TRBD1, 9 bases. The sample was peripheral blood. For the CDR3, the DNA is TGCGCCAGCAGCCCAAACCCGGGAGGGACAGGGCTCGAGCAGTACTTC. Translated: CASSPNPGGTGLEQYF. The full variable domain, its missing parts supplied by reference TRBV5-1 and TRBJ2-7, is KAGVTQTPRYLIKTRGQQVTLSCSPISGHRSVSWYQQTPGQGLQFLFEYFSETQRNKGNFPGRFSGRQFSNSRSEMNVSTLELGDSALYLCASSPNPGGTGLEQYFGPGTRLTVT.